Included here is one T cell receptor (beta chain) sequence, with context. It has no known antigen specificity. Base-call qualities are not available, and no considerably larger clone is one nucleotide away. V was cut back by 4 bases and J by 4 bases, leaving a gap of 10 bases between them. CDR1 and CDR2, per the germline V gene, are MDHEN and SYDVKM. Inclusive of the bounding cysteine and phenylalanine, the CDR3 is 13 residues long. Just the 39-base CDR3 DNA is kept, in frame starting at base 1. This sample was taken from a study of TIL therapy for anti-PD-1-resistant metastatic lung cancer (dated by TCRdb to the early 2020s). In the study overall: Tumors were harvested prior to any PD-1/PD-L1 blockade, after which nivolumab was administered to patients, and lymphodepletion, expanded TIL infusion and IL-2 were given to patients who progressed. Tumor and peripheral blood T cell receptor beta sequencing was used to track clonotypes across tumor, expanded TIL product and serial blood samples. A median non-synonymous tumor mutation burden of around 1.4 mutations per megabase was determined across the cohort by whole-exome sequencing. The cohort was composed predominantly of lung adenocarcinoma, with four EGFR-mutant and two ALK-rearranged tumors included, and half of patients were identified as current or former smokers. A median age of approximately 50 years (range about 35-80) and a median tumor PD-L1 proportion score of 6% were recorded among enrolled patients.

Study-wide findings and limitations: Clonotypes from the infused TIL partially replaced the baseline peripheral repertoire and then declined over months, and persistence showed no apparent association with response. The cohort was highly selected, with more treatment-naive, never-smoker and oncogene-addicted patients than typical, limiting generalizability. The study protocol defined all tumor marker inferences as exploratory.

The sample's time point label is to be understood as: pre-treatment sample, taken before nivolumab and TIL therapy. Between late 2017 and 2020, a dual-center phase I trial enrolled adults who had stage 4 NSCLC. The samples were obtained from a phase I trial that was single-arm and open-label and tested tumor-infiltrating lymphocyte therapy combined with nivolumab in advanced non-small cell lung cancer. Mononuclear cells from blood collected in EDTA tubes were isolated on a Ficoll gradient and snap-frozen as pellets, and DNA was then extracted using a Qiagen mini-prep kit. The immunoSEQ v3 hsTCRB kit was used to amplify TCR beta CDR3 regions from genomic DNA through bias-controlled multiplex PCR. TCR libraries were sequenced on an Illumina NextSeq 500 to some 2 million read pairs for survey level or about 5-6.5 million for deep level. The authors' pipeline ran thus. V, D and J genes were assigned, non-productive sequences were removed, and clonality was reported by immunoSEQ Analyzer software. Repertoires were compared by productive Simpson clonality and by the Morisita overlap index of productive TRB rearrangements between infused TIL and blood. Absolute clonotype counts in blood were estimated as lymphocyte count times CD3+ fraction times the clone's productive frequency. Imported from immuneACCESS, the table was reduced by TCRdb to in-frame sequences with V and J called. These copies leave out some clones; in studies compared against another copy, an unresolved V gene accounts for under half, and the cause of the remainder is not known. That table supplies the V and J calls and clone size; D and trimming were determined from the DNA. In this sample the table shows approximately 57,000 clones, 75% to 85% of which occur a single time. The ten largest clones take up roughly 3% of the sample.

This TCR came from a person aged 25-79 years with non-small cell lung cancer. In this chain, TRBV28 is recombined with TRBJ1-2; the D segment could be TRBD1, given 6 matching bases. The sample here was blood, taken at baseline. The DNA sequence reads TGTGCCAGCAGTTCCGGGACACTCTATGGCTACACCTTC. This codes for CASSSGTLYGYTF.